This T cell receptor (beta chain) was captured in a study of T cells in tuberculosis. Findings and caveats of the study: Active tuberculosis alpha repertoires lay closer to GMM-specific TCRs than controls'.

As for this clone: Antigen specificity is unknown.

Clones were sequenced by immunoSEQ multiplex PCR, and TCRdb holds only the in-frame ones, with some missing. This sample carries over 30,000 clones, roughly nine tenths of them seen once, and the ten largest clones take 5% to 6%. CDR1 and CDR2 from the germline V gene are SGHTA and FQGNSA. Trimming left V 4 bases short and J 0 bases short, with 9 bases between. The CDR3 is made up of 14 amino acids. The time point is: new active TB diagnosis, blood taken before or within 7 days of starting treatment. Each clinical donor contributed on average around 110,000 T cells from unsorted cryopreserved PBMC. This TCR derives from an adult with tuberculosis. The rearrangement joins TRBV7-2 to TRBJ1-2; perhaps TRBD1 as D (6 bases). The sequenced sample was PBMCs, obtained at tuberculosis diagnosis. Written as DNA, the CDR3 is TGTGCCAGCAGCTCAGACAGGACTAACTATGGCTACACCTTC. Translated: CASSSDRTNYGYTF.